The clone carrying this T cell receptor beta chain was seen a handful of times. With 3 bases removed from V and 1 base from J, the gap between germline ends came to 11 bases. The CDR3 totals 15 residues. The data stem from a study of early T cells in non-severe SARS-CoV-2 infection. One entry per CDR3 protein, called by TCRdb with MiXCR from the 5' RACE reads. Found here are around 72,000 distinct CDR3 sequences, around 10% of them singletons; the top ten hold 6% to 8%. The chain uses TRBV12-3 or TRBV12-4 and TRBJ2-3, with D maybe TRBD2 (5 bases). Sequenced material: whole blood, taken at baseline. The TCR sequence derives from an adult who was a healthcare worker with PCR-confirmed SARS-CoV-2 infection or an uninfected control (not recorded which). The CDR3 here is CASSLDGRGTDTQYF. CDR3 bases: TGTGCCAGCAGTTTGGATGGGCGGGGCACAGATACGCAGTATTTT.